This T cell receptor beta chain comes out of a study of blood T cell repertoires in COVID-19. Germline trimming cut 7 bases from V and 7 bases from J; bases unmatched to any gene: 5. The V gene's germline CDR1 is MNHEY and CDR2 SVGAGI. The CDR3 contains 15 residues. In the authors' methods: Nucleated cell number was recorded as an estimate derived from reference gene primer amplification. Produced via immunoSEQ multiplex PCR; TCRdb's table is partial and in-frame only. For V, J and clone size, that table is used; D and trimming come from the DNA. The table has under 450,000 clones, more than 85% seen once; the top ten hold more than 0.85%. Assignments of participants to cohorts depended upon their own reported clinical history.

The genes are TRBV6-5 and TRBJ2-1; TRBD2 agrees at 15 bases. Sequencing was carried out using PBMCs or T cells enriched from blood (not recorded which). This TCR was sampled from a woman aged 40 to 50 who had been exposed to COVID-19. DNA of the CDR3: TGTGCCAGCACCCCGGGACTAGCGGGAGGAAATGAGCAGTTCTTC. Amino acid sequence: CASTPGLAGGNEQFF.